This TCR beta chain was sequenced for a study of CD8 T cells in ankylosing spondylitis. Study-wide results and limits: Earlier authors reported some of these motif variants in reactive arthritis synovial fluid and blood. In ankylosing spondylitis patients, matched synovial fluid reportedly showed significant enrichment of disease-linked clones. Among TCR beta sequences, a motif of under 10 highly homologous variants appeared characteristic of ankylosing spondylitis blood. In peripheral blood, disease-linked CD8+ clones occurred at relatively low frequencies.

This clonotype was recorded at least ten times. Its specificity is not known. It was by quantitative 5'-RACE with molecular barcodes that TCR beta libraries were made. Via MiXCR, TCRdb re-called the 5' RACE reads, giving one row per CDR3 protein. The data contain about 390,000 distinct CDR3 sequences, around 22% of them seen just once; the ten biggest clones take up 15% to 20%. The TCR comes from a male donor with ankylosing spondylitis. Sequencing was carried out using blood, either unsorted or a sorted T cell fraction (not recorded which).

In DNA, the CDR3 is TGTGCCAGCAGCCCGGGACTAGCGGGAAACGAGCAGTACTTC. Its protein is CASSPGLAGNEQYF. This chain connects TRBV12-3 or TRBV12-4 to TRBJ2-7; 13 bases are shared with TRBD2. V lost 6 bases to trimming and J lost 5 bases; unmatched junction nucleotides: 4. This CDR3 contains 14 residues.